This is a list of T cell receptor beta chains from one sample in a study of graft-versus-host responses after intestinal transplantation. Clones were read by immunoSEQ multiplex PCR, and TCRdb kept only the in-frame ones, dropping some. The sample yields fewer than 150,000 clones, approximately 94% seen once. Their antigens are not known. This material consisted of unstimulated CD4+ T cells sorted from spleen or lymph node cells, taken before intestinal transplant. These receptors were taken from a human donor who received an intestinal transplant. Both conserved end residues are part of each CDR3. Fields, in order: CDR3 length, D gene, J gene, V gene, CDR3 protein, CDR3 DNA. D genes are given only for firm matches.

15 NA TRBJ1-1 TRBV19 CASSMGHPLNTEAFF TGTGCCAGTAGTATGGGACATCCTTTGAACACTGAAGCTTTCTTT
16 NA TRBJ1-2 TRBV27 CASSPLAGGVNYGYTF TGTGCCAGCAGTCCCCTGGCAGGCGGGGTTAACTATGGCTACACCTTC
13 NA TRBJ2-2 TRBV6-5 CASSEILEGELFF TGTGCCAGCAGTGAAATCCTGGAGGGGGAGCTGTTTTTT
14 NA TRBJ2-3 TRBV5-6 CASSLGSITDTQYF TGTGCCAGCAGCTTGGGATCTATTACAGATACGCAGTATTTT
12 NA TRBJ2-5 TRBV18 CASSEVGETQYF TGTGCCAGCTCTGAAGTGGGCGAGACCCAGTACTTC
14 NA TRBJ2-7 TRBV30 CAWSRIEIWYEQYF TGTGCCTGGAGTCGAATAGAAATTTGGTACGAGCAGTACTTC
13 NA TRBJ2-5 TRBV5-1 CASSLEGGKTQYF TGCGCCAGCAGCTTGGAAGGGGGAAAGACCCAGTACTTC
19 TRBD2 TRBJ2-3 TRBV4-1 CASSQPRRAGGLSTDTQYF TGCGCCAGCAGCCAACCGCGGCGAGCGGGGGGGCTCAGCACAGATACGCAGTATTTT
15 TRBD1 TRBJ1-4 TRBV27 CASSELGQGNEKLFF TGTGCCAGCAGTGAACTGGGACAGGGTAATGAAAAACTGTTTTTT
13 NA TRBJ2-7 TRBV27 CASKTGGSYEQYF TGTGCCAGCAAGACGGGGGGCTCGTACGAGCAGTACTTC
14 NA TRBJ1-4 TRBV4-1 CASSRSGTGEKLFF TGCGCCAGCAGCCGATCTGGAACAGGCGAAAAACTGTTTTTT
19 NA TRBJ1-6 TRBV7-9 CASSPGTNGVSSYNSPLHF TGTGCCAGCAGCCCCGGGACTAACGGGGTTAGCTCCTATAATTCACCCCTCCACTTT
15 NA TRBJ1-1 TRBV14 CASSLLGTMNTEAFF TGTGCCAGCAGCCTTCTGGGGACTATGAACACTGAAGCTTTCTTT
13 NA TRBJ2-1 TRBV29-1 CSGGTESYNEQFF TGCAGCGGAGGGACCGAATCCTACAATGAGCAGTTCTTC